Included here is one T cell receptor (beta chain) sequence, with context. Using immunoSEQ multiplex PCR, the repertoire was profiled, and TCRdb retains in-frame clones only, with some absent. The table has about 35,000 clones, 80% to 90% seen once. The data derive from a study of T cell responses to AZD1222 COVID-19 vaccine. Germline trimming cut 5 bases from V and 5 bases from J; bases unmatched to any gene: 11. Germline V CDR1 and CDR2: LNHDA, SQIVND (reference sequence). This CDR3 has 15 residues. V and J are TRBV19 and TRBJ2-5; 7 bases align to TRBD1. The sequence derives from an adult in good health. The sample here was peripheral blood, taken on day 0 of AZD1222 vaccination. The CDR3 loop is CASSPGTVASETQYF. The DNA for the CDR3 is TGTGCCAGTAGTCCCGGGACAGTCGCATCGGAGACCCAGTACTTC.